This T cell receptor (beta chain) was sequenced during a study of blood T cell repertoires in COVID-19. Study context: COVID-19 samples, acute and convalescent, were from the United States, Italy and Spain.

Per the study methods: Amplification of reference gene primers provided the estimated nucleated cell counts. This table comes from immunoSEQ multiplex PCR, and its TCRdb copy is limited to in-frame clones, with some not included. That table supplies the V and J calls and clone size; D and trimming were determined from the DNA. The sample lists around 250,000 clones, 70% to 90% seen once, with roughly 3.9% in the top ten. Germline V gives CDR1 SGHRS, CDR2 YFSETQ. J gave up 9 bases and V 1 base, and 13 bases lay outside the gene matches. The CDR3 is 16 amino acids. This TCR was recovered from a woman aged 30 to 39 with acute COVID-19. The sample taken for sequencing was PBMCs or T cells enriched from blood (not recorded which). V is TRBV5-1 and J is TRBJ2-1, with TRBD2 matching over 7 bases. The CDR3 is CASSLSSTSEPAEQFF. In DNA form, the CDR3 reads TGCGCCAGCAGCTTGTCGTCCACTAGCGAGCCCGCTGAGCAGTTCTTC. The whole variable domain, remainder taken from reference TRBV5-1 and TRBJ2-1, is KAGVTQTPRYLIKTRGQQVTLSCSPISGHRSVSWYQQTPGQGLQFLFEYFSETQRNKGNFPGRFSGRQFSNSRSEMNVSTLELGDSALYLCASSLSSTSEPAEQFFGPGTRLTVL.